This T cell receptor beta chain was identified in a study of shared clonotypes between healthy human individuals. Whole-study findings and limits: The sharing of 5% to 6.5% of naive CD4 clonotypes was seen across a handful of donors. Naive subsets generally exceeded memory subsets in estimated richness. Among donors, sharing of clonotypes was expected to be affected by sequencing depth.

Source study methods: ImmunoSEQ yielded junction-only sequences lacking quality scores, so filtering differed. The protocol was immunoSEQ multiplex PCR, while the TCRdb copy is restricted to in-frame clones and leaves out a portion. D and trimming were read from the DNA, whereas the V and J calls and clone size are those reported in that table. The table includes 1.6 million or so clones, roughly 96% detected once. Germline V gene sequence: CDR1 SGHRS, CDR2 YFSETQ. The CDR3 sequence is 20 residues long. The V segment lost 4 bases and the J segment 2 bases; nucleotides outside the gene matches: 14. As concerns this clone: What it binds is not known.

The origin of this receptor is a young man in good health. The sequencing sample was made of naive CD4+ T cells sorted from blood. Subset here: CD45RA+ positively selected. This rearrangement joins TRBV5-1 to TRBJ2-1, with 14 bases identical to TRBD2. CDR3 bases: TGCGCCAGCAGCGGCAGGACTAGCGGGAGGACCACGACCCCCTACAATGAGCAGTTCTTC. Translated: CASSGRTSGRTTTPYNEQFF. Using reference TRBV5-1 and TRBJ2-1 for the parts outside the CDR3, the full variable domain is KAGVTQTPRYLIKTRGQQVTLSCSPISGHRSVSWYQQTPGQGLQFLFEYFSETQRNKGNFPGRFSGRQFSNSRSEMNVSTLELGDSALYLCASSGRTSGRTTTPYNEQFFGPGTRLTVL.